These 17 T cell receptor beta chains share one sample of origin, sequenced in a study of blood T cell repertoires in COVID-19. This table comes from immunoSEQ multiplex PCR, and its TCRdb copy is limited to in-frame clones, with some not included. Found here are roughly 81,000 clones, around 83% of them singletons; the top ten hold approximately 39%. Input material: peripheral blood. The receptors stem from a man aged 80 or over with active or convalescent COVID-19.

The sample holds one count of this clone. CDR3 protein: CASRVTATAYGYTF. The CDR3, as DNA: TGTGCCAGCAGAGTGACAGCAACAGCATATGGCTACACCTTC. The rearrangement joins TRBV6-5 to TRBJ1-2, with a tentative D call TRBD1 (5 bases). The germline gives CDR1 MNHEY, CDR2 SVGAGI. Trimming removed 6 bases at V and 5 bases at J, with 16 bases between. CDR3 length: 14 residues.

J is TRBJ2-7 and V is TRBV28; D remains ambiguous. CDR1 MDHEN and CDR2 SYDVKM come from the germline V gene. The CDR3 is 12 amino acids. V was cut by 2 bases and J by 3 bases, with 5 bases left in between. The CDR3 here is CASSLVRYEQYF. For the CDR3, the DNA is TGTGCCAGCAGTTTAGTCCGCTACGAGCAGTACTTC.

The chain employs TRBV6-6 and TRBJ2-3; possibly TRBD1 for D (6 bases). Germline V gene sequence: CDR1 MNHNY, CDR2 SVGAGI (reference sequence). The CDR3 has 16 residues. With 6 bases removed from V and 5 bases from J, the gap between germline ends came to 21 bases. CDR3: CASRSLQGPREDTQYF. In DNA, the CDR3 is TGTGCCAGCAGGAGCCTACAGGGCCCCCGGGAAGATACGCAGTATTTT.

V is TRBV6-5 and J is TRBJ1-1; D perhaps matches TRBD1 (6 bases). V gave up 6 bases and J gave up 1 base, with 9 bases separating them. Germline CDR1 and CDR2: MNHEY and SVGAGI. CDR3 length equals 13 residues. Here the CDR3 reads CASRTRGNTEAFF. CDR3 sequence (DNA): TGTGCCAGCAGAACCAGGGGGAACACTGAAGCTTTCTTT.

The chain couples TRBV5-1 to TRBJ1-6; D call uncertain. V lost 5 bases and J 5 bases, leaving 17 bases between the germline ends. Germline V CDR1 and CDR2: SGHRS, YFSETQ. The CDR3 runs 16 residues. CDR3 coding DNA: TGCGCCAGCAGGGCAGAGCCAGAACTAAATAATTCACCCCTCCACTTT. This sequence encodes CASRAEPELNNSPLHF.

V usage is TRBV27 and J usage is TRBJ2-1, with a possible D match to TRBD2 (6 bases). The ends were cut back, 2 bases at V and 7 bases at J, with 15 bases in the middle. Germline V gives CDR1 MNHEY, CDR2 SMNVEV (reference sequence). The CDR3 has 15 amino acids. Here the CDR3 DNA reads TGTGCCAGCAGTTTAACTAGCTCTTTCACGAATGAGCAGTTCTTC. It is translated as CASSLTSSFTNEQFF.

The chain has TRBV3-1 (or the pseudogene TRBV3-2) and TRBJ2-1, with TRBD2 identical over 7 bases. Germline V gene lookup returns CDR1 LGHDT and CDR2 YNNKEL (reference sequence). V lost 0 bases and J lost 2; bases outside the gene matches: 1. The CDR3 spans 15 residues. CDR3 DNA: TGTGCCAGCAGCCAAGAAAGCGGGGCCTACAATGAGCAGTTCTTC. Amino acid sequence: CASSQESGAYNEQFF.

This chain links TRBV5-8 with TRBJ2-1; the match to TRBD1 covers 8 bases. The CDR3 is 14 amino acids. Germline CDR1 is SGHTS and CDR2 is YDEGEE. The V gene end was trimmed by 6 bases and the J gene end by 11 bases; junction bases not matched to a gene: 13. The CDR3 DNA is TGTGCCAGCACCTACCCGACAGGGGCGGGGAAGCAGTTCTTC. Its protein product is CASTYPTGAGKQFF.

This chain joins TRBV4-2 and TRBJ1-1, with D tentatively TRBD1 (5 bases). Germline V lookup: CDR1 LGHNA, CDR2 YNFKEQ. The germline V and J ends were trimmed by 3 bases and 0 bases, with 14 bases remaining between them. The CDR3 loop spans 16 amino acids. The CDR3 is CASSHGGDLMNTEAFF. The CDR3 region has the DNA TGTGCCAGCAGCCATGGGGGGGACCTGATGAACACTGAAGCTTTCTTT.

The gene calls are TRBV5-1 and TRBJ2-6, with TRBD2 identical over 7 bases. The J segment lost 4 bases and the V segment lost 0 bases, leaving 4 bases of the junction unmatched. The CDR3 contains 16 residues. Germline CDR1 SGHRS, CDR2 YFSETQ. The CDR3 is CASSLGLAVGANVLTF. The CDR3 nucleotides are TGCGCCAGCAGCTTGGGGCTAGCGGTAGGGGCCAACGTCCTGACTTTC.

The chain couples TRBV15 to TRBJ1-2; possibly TRBD1 for D (6 bases). The CDR3 sequence is 15 residues long. The germline V gene has CDR1 LNHNV and CDR2 YYDKDF (reference sequence). V was cut by 0 bases and J by 3 bases, with 11 bases left in between. The DNA for the CDR3 is TGTGCCACCAGCAGAGATCCAGGGGCCCACTATGGCTACACCTTC. It translates to CATSRDPGAHYGYTF.

Here the CDR3 reads CASSSGVANEKLFF. DNA of the CDR3: TGTGCCAGCAGTTCGGGGGTGGCTAATGAAAAACTGTTTTTT. The rearrangement joins TRBV6-5 to TRBJ1-4, with D tentatively TRBD1 (5 bases). CDR1 is MNHEY, CDR2 SVGAGI, per germline. This CDR3 has 14 residues. Trimming took 4 bases from V and 3 from J, leaving 9 bases between them.

The rearrangement links TRBV5-1 to TRBJ2-1, with TRBD2 matching 8 bases. The CDR3 sequence is 15 residues long. Germline lookup yields CDR1 SGHRS and CDR2 YFSETQ. The junction had 10 bases not matched to a gene; V was cut back by 7 bases and J by 4 bases. The CDR3 loop is CASGKAGAVYNEQFF. The CDR3 DNA reads TGCGCCAGCGGGAAAGCGGGGGCGGTTTACAATGAGCAGTTCTTC.

J is TRBJ2-7 and V is TRBV28; D not certain. From germline, CDR1 is MDHEN and CDR2 SYDVKM. The CDR3 spans 14 residues. V was pared by 6 bases and J by 4 bases, with 16 bases between. CDR3 coding DNA: TGTGCCAGCAGAAGACCGATTGCGAGGTACGAGCAGTACTTC. Translation gives CASRRPIARYEQYF.

This chain connects TRBV7-3 to TRBJ2-1; 8 bases align to TRBD2. V was pared by 3 bases and J by 9 bases, with 4 bases of the junction left unmatched. The CDR3 runs 13 residues. Germline V lookup: CDR1 SGHTA, CDR2 FQGTGA. The CDR3 protein is CASSLGLGLEQFF. The DNA for the CDR3 is TGTGCCAGCAGCTTGGGACTAGGTCTTGAGCAGTTCTTC.

V is TRBV5-1 and J is TRBJ2-5; D is unresolved. Germline-derived CDR1 and CDR2 are SGHRS and YFSETQ. V was pared by 0 bases and J by 2 bases, with 11 bases between. This CDR3 contains 15 residues. The CDR3 nucleotides read TGCGCCAGCAGCTTGGGCATAGACACACAAGAGACCCAGTACTTC. It translates to CASSLGIDTQETQYF.

The chain joins TRBV18 to TRBJ1-2, with unresolved D. The CDR3 covers 13 residues. The V gene's germline CDR1 is KGHSH and CDR2 LQKENI. The V end was cut by 6 bases, the J end by 0 bases, with 8 bases between. CDR3 in DNA: TGTGCCAGCTCGGGCAGTACTAACTATGGCTACACCTTC. Protein: CASSGSTNYGYTF.